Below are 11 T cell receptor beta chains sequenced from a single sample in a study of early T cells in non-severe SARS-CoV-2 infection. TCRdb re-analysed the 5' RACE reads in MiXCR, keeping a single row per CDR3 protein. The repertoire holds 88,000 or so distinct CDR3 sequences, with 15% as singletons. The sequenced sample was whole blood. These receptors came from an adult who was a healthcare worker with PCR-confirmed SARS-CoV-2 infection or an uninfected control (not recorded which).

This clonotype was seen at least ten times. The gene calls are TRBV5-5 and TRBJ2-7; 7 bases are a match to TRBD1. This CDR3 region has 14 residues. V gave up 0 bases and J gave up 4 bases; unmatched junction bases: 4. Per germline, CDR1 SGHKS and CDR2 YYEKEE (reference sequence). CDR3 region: CASSLEGAEYEQYF. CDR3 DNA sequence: TGTGCCAGCAGCTTGGAGGGGGCCGAGTACGAGCAGTACTTC.

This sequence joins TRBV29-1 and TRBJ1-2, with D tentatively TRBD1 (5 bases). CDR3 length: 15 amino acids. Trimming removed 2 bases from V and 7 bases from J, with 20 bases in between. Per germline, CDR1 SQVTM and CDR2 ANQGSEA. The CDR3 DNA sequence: TGCAGCGTTGAATCGGTGGGACGTCGATCAGGTGGCTACACCTTC. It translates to CSVESVGRRSGGYTF.

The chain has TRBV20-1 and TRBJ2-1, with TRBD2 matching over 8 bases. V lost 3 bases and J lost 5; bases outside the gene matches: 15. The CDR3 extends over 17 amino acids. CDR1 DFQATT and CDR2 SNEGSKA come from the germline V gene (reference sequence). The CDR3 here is CSARAYGTRGRHNEQFF. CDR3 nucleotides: TGCAGTGCTAGGGCTTATGGGACTAGAGGACGTCACAATGAGCAGTTCTTC.

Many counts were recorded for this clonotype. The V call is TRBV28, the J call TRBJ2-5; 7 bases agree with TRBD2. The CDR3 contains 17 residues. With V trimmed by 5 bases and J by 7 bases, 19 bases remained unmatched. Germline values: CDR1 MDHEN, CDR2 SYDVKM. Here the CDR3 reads CASSPLPGLFLPGTQYF. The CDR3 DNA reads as TGTGCCAGCAGTCCCCTCCCGGGACTATTTTTACCGGGGACCCAGTACTTC.

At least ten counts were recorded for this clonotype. The CDR3 DNA follows: TGCAGTGCCACCCCTTGGGGGATGAGCACAGATACGCAGTATTTT. It is translated as CSATPWGMSTDTQYF. V and J are TRBV20-1 and TRBJ2-3, with D perhaps matching TRBD1 or TRBD2 (5 bases each). CDR3 length: 15 amino acids. With 6 bases removed from V and 0 bases from J, the gap between germline ends came to 16 bases. CDR1 DFQATT and CDR2 SNEGSKA come from the germline V gene (reference sequence).

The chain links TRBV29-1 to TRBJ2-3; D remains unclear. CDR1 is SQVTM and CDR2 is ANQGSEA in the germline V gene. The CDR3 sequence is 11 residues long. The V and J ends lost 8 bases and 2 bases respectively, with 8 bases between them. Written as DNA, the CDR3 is TGCAGCCTCTCAAACACAGATACGCAGTATTTT. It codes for CSLSNTDTQYF.

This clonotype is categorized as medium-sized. The DNA of the CDR3 is TGTGCCAGCAGTTACCGATTGGGACTGACAGACTACGAGCAGTACTTC. Translating gives CASSYRLGLTDYEQYF. The rearrangement links TRBV6-5 to TRBJ2-7; tentatively, D is TRBD2 (6 bases). From germline, CDR1 is MNHEY and CDR2 SVGAGI. The V gene lost 2 bases and the J gene lost 3 bases, with 17 bases spanning the gap. The length of the CDR3 is 16 residues.

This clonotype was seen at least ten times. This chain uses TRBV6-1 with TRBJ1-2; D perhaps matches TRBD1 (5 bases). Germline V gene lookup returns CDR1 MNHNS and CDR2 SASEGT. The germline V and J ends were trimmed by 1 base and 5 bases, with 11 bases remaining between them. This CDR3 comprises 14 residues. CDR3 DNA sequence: TGTGCCAGCAGTGAAGTTGGCAGGGATTATGGCTACACCTTC. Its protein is CASSEVGRDYGYTF.

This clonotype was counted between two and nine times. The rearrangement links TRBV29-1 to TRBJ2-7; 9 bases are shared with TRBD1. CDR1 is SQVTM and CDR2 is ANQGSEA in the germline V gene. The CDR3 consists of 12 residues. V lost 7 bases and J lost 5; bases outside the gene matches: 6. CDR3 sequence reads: CSGGTGLDEQYF. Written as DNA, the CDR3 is TGCAGCGGGGGGACAGGGTTGGACGAGCAGTACTTC.

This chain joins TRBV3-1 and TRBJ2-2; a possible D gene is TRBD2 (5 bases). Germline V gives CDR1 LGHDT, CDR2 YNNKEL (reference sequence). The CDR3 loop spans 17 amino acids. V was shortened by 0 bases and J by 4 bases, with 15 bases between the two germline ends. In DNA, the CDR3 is TGTGCCAGCAGCCAAGATACGAGGGAGAGTCGCACCGGGGAGCTGTTTTTT. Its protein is CASSQDTRESRTGELFF.

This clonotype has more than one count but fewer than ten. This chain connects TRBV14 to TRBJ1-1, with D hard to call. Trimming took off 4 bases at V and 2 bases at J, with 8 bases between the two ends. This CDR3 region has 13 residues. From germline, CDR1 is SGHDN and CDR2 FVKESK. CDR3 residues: CASSLDFNTEAFF. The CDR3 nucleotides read TGTGCCAGCAGCCTTGATTTTAACACTGAAGCTTTCTTT.